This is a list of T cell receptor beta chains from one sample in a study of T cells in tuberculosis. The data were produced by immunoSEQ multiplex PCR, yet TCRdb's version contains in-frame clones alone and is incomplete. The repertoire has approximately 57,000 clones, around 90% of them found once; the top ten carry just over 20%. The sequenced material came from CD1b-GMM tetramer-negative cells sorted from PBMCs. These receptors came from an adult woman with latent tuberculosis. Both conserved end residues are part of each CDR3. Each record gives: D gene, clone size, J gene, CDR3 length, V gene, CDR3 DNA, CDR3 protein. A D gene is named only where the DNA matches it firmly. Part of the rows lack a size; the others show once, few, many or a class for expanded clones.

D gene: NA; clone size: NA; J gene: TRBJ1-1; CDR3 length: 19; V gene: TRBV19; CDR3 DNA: TGTGCCAGTAGTATAGATACAGTTAGGGGCATCCCAGGTACGGCTGAAGCTTTCTTT; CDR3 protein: CASSIDTVRGIPGTAEAFF
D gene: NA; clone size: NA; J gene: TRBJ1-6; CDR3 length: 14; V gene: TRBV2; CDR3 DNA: TGTGCCAGCACCGAAAGGCGGGGAGACTCACCCCTCCACTTT; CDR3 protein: CASTERRGDSPLHF
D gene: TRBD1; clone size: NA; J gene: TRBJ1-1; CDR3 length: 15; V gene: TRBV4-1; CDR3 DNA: TGCGCCAGCAGCCAAGCATCAGGGGGAGTAACTGAAGCTTTCTTT; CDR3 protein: CASSQASGGVTEAFF
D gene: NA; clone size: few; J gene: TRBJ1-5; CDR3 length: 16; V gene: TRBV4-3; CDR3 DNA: TGCGCCAGCAGCCAAGATCCCAGGGTCGCTAATCAGCCCCAGCATTTT; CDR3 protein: CASSQDPRVANQPQHF
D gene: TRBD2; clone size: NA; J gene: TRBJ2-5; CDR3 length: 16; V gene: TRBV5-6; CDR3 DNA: TGTGCCAGCAGCGGGGGGGGTCCAGGGAGACAAGAGACCCAGTACTTC; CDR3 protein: CASSGGGPGRQETQYF
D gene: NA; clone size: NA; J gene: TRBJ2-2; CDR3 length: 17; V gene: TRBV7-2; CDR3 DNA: TGTGCCAGCAGCTTAGCGCACAGGGTGCCGAACACCGGGGAGCTGTTTTTT; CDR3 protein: CASSLAHRVPNTGELFF
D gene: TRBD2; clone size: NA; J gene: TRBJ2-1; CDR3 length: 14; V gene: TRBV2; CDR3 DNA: TGTGCCAGCAAGCGGGGGGGAACTTACAATGAGCAGTTCTTC; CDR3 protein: CASKRGGTYNEQFF
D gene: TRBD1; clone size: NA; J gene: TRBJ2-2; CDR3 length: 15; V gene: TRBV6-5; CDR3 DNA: TGTGCCAGCAGTTACACCGGGACAGACACCGGGGAGCTGTTTTTT; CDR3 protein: CASSYTGTDTGELFF
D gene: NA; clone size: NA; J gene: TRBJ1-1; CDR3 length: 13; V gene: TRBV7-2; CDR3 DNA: TGTGCCAGCAGCTTAACAGGGAACACTGAAGCTTTCTTT; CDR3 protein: CASSLTGNTEAFF
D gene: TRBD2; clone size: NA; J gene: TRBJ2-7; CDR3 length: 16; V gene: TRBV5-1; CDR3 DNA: TGCGCCAGCAGCCCAGGTGGGAGGGAGGTGAGATACGAGCAGTACTTC; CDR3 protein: CASSPGGREVRYEQYF
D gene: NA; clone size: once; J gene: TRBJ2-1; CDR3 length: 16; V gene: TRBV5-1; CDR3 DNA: TGCGCCAGCAGCCCCCCTCGACTGAGGTCATACAATGAGCAGTTCTTC; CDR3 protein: CASSPPRLRSYNEQFF
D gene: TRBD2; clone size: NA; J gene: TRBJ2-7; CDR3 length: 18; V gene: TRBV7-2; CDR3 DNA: TGTGCCAGCAGCTTAGTTTGGACTAGCGGGAGTCGTTCTGTAGAGCAGTACTTC; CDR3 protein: CASSLVWTSGSRSVEQYF
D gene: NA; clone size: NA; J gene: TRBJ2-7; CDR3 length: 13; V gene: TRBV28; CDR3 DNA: TGTGCCAGCAGTTTAAGACAGGTCTACGAGCAGTACTTC; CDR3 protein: CASSLRQVYEQYF
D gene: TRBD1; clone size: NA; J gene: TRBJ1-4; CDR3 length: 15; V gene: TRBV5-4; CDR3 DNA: TGTGCCAGCAGCGTAACAGGGGCCAATAATGAAAAACTGTTTTTT; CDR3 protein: CASSVTGANNEKLFF
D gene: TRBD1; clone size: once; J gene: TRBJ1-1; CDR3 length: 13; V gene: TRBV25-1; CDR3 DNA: TGTGCCAGCACAGGGGGCGGGAGCACTGAAGCTTTCTTT; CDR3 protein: CASTGGGSTEAFF
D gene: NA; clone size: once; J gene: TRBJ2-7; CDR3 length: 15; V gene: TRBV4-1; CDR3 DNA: TGCGCCAGCAGCCAAGATCTTTACAAGTCCTACGAGCAGTACTTC; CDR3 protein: CASSQDLYKSYEQYF
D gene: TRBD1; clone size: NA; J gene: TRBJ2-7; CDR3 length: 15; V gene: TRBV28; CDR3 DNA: TGTGCCAGCAGCACATCAGGGGGCGGCGACTACGAGCAGTACTTC; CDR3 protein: CASSTSGGGDYEQYF
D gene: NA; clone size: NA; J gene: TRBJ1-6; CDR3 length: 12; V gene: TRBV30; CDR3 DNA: TGTGCCTGGAGCAGAGGTTATTCACCCCTCCACTTT; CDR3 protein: CAWSRGYSPLHF
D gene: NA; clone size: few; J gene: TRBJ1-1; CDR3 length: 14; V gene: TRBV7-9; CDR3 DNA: TGTGCCAGCAGCGAACAGGGAGAGGGCACTGAAGCTTTCTTT; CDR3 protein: CASSEQGEGTEAFF
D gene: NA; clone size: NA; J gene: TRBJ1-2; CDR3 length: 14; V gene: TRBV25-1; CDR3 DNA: TGTGCCAGCAGTGAATTTGGAGGATCCTATGGCTGCACCTTC; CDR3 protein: CASSEFGGSYGCTF
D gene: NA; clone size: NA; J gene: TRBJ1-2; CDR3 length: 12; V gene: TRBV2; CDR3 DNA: TGTGCCAGCAGTGTATTAGCGGTCGGCTACACCTTC; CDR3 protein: CASSVLAVGYTF
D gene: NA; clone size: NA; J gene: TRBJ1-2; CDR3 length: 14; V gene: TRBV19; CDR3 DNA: TGTGCCAGTAGTATAGCCCGATACGGGGATGGCTACACCTTC; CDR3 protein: CASSIARYGDGYTF
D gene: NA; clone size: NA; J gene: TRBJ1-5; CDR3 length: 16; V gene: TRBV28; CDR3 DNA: TGTGCCAGCAGTTTTTGGAGGGGTCTAAGCAATCAGCCCCAGCATTTT; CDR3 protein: CASSFWRGLSNQPQHF
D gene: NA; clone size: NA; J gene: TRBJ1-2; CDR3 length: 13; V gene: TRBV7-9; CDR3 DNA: TGTGCCAGCAGCTTATCTCAGGGAGGGGGCTACACCTTC; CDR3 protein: CASSLSQGGGYTF